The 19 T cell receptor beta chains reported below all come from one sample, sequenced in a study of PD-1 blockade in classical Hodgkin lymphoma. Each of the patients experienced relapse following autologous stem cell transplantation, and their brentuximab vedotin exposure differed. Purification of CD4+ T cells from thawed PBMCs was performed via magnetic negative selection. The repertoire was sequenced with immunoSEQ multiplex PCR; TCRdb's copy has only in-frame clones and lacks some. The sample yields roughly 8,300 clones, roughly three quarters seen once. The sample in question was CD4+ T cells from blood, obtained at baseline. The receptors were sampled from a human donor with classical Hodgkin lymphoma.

The CDR3 loop reads CASSLVGGRSNQPQHF. The CDR3 nucleotides are TGTGCCAGCAGCTTAGTTGGGGGGAGGAGCAATCAGCCCCAGCATTTT. The chain has TRBV7-2 and TRBJ1-5; D perhaps matches TRBD1 (5 bases). With 1 base removed from V and 1 base from J, the gap between germline ends came to 11 bases. Per germline, CDR1 SGHTA and CDR2 FQGNSA. The CDR3 is made up of 16 amino acids.

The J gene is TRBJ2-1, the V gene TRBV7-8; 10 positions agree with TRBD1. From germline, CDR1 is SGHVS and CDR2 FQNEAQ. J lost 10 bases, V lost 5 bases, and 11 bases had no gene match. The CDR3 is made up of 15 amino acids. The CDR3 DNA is TGTGCCAGCAGCCCGACAGGGGGCGCCCCCGGGGAGCAGTTCTTC. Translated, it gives CASSPTGGAPGEQFF.

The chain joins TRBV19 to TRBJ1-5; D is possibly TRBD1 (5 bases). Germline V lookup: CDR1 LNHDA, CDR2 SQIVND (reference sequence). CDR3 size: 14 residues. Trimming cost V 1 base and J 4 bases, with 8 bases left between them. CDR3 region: CASSIVKGNQPQHF. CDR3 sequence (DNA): TGTGCCAGTAGTATAGTGAAGGGGAATCAGCCCCAGCATTTT.

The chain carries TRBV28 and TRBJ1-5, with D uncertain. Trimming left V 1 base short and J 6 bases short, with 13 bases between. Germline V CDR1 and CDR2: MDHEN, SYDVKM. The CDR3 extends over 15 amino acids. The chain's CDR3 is CASSLSGLIGQPQHF. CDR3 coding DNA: TGTGCCAGCAGTTTATCGGGGTTAATAGGTCAGCCCCAGCATTTT.

The CDR3 region has the DNA TGTGCCTGTTCGGGACAGCCAGGGACTGAAGCTTTCTTT. Its translation is CACSGQPGTEAFF. The chain recombines TRBV30 with TRBJ1-1; 7 bases agree with TRBD1. With V trimmed by 6 bases and J by 5 bases, 9 bases remained unmatched. Per germline, CDR1 GTSNPN and CDR2 SVGIG (reference sequence). CDR3 length: 13 residues.

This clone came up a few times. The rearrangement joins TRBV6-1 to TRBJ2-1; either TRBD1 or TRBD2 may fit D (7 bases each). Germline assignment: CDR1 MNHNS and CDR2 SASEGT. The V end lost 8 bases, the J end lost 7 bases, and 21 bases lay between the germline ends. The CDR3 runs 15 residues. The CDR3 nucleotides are TGTGCCAGCCTCAGGGGGGGTAGCCCCTGGAATGAGCAGTTCTTC. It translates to CASLRGGSPWNEQFF.

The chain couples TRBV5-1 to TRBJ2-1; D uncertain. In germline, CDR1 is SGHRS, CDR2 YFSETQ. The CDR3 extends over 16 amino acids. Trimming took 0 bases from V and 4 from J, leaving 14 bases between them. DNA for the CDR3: TGCGCCAGCAGCTTGGCGGGTGACCTACGGTACAATGAGCAGTTCTTC. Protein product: CASSLAGDLRYNEQFF.

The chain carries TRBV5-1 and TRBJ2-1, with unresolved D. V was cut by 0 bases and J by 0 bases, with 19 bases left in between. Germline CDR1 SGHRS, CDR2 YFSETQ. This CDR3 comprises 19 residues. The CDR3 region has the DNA TGCGCCAGCAGCTTGGGTCACAGCCCCTTGTCGGGCTCCTACAATGAGCAGTTCTTC. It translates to CASSLGHSPLSGSYNEQFF.

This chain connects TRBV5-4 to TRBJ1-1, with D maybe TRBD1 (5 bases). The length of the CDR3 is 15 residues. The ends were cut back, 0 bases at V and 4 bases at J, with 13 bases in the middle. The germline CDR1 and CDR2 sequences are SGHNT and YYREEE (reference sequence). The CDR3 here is CASSLGGAAGTEAFF. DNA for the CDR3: TGTGCCAGCAGCTTGGGGGGCGCCGCGGGCACTGAAGCTTTCTTT. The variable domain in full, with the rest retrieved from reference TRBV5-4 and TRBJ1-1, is ETGVTQSPTHLIKTRGQQVTLRCSSQSGHNTVSWYQQALGQGPQFIFQYYREEENGRGNFPPRFSGLQFPNYSSELNVNALELDDSALYLCASSLGGAAGTEAFFGQGTRLTVV.

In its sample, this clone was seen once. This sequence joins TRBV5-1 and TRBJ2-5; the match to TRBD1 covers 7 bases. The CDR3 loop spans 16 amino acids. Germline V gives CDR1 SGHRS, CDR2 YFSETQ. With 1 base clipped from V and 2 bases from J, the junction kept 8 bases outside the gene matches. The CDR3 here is CASSLKLRQGQETQYF. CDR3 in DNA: TGCGCCAGCAGCTTGAAGCTCCGACAGGGACAAGAGACCCAGTACTTC. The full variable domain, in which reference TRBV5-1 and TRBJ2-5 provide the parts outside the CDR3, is KAGVTQTPRYLIKTRGQQVTLSCSPISGHRSVSWYQQTPGQGLQFLFEYFSETQRNKGNFPGRFSGRQFSNSRSEMNVSTLELGDSALYLCASSLKLRQGQETQYFGPGTRLLVL.

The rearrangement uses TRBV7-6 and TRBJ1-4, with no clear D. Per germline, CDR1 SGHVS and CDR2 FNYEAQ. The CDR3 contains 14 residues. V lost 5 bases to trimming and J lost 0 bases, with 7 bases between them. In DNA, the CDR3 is TGTGCCAGCAGCCACACCCCAACTAATGAAAAACTGTTTTTT. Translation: CASSHTPTNEKLFF.

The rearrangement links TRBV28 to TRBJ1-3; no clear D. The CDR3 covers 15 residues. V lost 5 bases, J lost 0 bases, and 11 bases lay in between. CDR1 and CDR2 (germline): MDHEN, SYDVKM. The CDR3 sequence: CASSSQRVSGNTIYF. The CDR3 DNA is TGTGCCAGCAGTAGTCAGCGAGTCTCTGGAAACACCATATATTTT.

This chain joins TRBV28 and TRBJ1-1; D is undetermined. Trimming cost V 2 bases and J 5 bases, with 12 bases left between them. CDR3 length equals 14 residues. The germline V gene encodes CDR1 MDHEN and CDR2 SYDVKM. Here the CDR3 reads CASSLISRVTEAFF. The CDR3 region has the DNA TGTGCCAGCAGTTTAATTTCGAGGGTTACTGAAGCTTTCTTT. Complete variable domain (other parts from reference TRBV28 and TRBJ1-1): DVKVTQSSRYLVKRTGEKVFLECVQDMDHENMFWYRQDPGLGLRLIYFSYDVKMKEKGDIPEGYSVSREKKERFSLILESASTNQTSMYLCASSLISRVTEAFFGQGTRLTVV.

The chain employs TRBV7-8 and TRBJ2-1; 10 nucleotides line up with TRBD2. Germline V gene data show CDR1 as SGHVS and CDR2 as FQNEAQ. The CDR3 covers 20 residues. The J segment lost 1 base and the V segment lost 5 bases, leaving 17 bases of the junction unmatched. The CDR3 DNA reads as TGTGCCAGCAGCCCATCGGTTCTTCAGCGGGGGGGCCATTCCTACAATGAGCAGTTCTTC. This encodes CASSPSVLQRGGHSYNEQFF.

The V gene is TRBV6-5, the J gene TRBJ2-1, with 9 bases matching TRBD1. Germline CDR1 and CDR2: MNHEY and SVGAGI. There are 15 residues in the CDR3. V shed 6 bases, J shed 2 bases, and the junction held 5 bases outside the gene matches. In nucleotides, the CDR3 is TGTGCCAGCAGGACGGGACAGGGAACCTACAATGAGCAGTTCTTC. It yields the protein CASRTGQGTYNEQFF.

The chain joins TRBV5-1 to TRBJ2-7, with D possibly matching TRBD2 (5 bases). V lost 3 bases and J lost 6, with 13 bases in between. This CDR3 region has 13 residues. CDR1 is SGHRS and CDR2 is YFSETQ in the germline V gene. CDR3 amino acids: CASSSHGEGEQYF. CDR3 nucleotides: TGCGCCAGCAGCTCCCATGGCGAGGGCGAGCAGTACTTC. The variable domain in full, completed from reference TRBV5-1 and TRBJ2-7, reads KAGVTQTPRYLIKTRGQQVTLSCSPISGHRSVSWYQQTPGQGLQFLFEYFSETQRNKGNFPGRFSGRQFSNSRSEMNVSTLELGDSALYLCASSSHGEGEQYFGPGTRLTVT.

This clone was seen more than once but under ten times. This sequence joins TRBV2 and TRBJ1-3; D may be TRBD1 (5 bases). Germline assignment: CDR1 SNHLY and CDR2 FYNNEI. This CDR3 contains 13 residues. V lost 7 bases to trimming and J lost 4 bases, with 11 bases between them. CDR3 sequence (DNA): TGTGCCAGCACCCGGGACCGGGGAAACACCATATATTTT. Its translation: CASTRDRGNTIYF. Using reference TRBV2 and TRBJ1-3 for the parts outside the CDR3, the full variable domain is EPEVTQTPSHQVTQMGQEVILRCVPISNHLYFYWYRQILGQKVEFLVSFYNNEISEKSEIFDDQFSVERPDGSNFTLKIRSTKLEDSAMYFCASTRDRGNTIYFGEGSWLTVV.

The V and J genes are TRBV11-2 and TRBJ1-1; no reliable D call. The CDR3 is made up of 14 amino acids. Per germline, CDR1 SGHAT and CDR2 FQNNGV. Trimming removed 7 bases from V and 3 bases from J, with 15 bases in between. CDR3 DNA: TGTGCCAGCACCATCCCCGGCGGGTACACTGAAGCTTTCTTT. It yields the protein CASTIPGGYTEAFF.

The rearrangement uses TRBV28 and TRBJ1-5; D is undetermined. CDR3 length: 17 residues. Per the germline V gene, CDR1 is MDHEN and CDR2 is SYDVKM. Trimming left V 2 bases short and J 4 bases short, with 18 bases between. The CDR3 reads CASSLITGRGRNQPQHF. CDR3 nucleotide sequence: TGTGCCAGCAGTTTAATCACCGGGAGAGGGAGGAATCAGCCCCAGCATTTT.